This TCR beta chain was captured in a study of regulatory T cells in long-lasting Graves disease. This CDR3 is 14 amino acids long. Trimming pared 0 bases from V and 2 bases from J, leaving 8 bases between. CDR1 is MGHRA, CDR2 YSYEKL, per germline. Regarding this clonotype: The antigen is not known.

Study observations and caveats: Persistent disease preferred TRBV28, TRBJ1-2 and TRBJ2-5; new disease, TRBV20-1 and TRBJ2-1.

For TCR beta, libraries came from iRepertoire HTBI primers and Arm-PCR of CDR3 regions. TCRdb re-analysed the multiplex PCR reads in MiXCR, keeping a single row per CDR3 protein. The sample holds approximately 290,000 distinct CDR3 sequences; 20% to 25% are singletons and the top ten take about 61%. Sample time point: persistent/refractory GD, antithyroid drugs over 5 years with positive TRAb. From PBMCs, RNA was extracted and then used to make the TCR library. The TCR was taken from a female donor with Graves disease. The material sequenced was peripheral blood mononuclear cells (PBMCs), taken when the disease was refractory, from a patient treated with antithyroid drugs. V usage is TRBV4-1 and J usage is TRBJ2-7; D is possibly TRBD2 (5 bases). The chain's CDR3 is CASSQERGTYEQYF. The CDR3 DNA follows: TGCGCCAGCAGCCAAGAAAGAGGGACCTACGAGCAGTACTTC.